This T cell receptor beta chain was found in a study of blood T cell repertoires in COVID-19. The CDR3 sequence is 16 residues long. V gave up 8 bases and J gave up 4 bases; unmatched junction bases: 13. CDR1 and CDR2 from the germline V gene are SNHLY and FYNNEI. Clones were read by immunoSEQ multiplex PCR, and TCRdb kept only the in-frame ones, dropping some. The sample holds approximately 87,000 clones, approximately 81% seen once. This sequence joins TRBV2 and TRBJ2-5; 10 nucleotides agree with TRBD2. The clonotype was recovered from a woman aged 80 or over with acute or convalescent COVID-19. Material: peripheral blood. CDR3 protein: CASGLLTSGVRETQYF. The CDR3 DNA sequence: TGTGCCAGCGGGTTGTTAACTAGCGGGGTAAGAGAGACCCAGTACTTC.